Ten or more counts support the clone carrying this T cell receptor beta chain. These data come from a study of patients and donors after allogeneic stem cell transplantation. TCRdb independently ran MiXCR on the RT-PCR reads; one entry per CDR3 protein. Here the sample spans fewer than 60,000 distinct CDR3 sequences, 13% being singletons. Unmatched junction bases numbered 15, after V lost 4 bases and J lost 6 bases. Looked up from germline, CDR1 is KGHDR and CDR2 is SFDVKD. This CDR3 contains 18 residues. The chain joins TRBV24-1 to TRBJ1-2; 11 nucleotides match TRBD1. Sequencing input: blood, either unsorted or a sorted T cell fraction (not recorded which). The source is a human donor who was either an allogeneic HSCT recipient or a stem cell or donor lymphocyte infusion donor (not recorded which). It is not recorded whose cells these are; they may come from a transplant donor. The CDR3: CATSDSDRGLLPLHGYTF. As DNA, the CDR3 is TGTGCCACCAGTGACTCGGACAGGGGGCTTTTACCCCTACATGGCTACACCTTC.